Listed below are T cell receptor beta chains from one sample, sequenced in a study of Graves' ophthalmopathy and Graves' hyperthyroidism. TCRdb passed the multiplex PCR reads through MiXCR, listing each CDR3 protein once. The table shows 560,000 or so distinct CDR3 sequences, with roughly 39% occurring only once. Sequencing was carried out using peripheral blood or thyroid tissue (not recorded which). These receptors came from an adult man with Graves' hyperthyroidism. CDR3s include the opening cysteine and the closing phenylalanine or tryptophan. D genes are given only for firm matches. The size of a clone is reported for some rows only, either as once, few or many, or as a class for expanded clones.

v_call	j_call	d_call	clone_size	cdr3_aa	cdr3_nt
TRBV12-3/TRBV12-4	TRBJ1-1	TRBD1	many	CASSSGGHTEAFF	TGTGCCAGCAGTTCAGGGGGGCACACTGAAGCTTTCTTT
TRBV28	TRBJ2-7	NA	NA	CASRKEISSYEQYF	TGTGCCAGCCGAAAGGAAATAAGCTCCTACGAGCAGTACTTC
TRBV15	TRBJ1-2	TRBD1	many	CATSGGQGNYGYTF	TGTGCCACCAGCGGGGGACAGGGGAACTATGGCTACACCTTC
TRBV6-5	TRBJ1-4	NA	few	CASSKTGYYDKLFF	TGTGCCAGCAGTAAAACAGGGTACTATGACAAACTGTTTTTT
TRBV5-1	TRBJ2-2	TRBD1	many	CASSLMGQGVSGELFF	TGCGCCAGCAGCTTGATGGGACAGGGTGTGTCCGGGGAGCTGTTTTTT
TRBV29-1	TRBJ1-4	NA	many	CSVRRATNEKLFF	TGCAGCGTTAGGAGAGCAACTAATGAAAAACTGTTTTTT
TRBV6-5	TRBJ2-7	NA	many	CASSRTGRDEQYF	TGTGCCAGCAGTCGGACAGGGAGGGACGAGCAGTACTTC
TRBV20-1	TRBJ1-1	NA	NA	CNARMNTEAFF	TGCAATGCTAGGATGAACACCGAAGCTTTCTTT
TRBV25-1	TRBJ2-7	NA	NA	CASSDDRITYEQYF	TGTGCCAGCAGTGATGACAGGATTACCTACGAGCAGTACTTC
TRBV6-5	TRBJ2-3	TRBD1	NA	CASLTGGHSTDTQYF	TGTGCCAGTCTCACAGGGGGCCATAGCACAGATACGCAGTATTTT
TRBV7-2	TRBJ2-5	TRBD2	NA	CASSLVASGGETQYF	TGTGCCAGCAGCTTAGTAGCTTCGGGAGGAGAGACCCAGTACTTC
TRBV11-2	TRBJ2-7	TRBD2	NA	CASSSGLAGGSYSYEQYF	TGTGCCAGCAGCTCTGGACTAGCGGGGGGTTCCTACTCCTACGAGCAGTACTTC
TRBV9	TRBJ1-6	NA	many	CASSAQTEGFRSPLHF	TGTGCCAGCAGCGCCCAGACAGAGGGTTTTAGGTCACCCCTCCACTTT
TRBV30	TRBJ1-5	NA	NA	CAWSGGGNQPQHF	TGTGCCTGGAGTGGCGGGGGGAACCAGCCCCAGCATTTT
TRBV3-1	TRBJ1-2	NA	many	CASSYREGYTF	TGTGCCAGCAGCTACAGGGAGGGCTACACCTTC
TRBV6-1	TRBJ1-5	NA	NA	CAISESPDSNQPQHF	TGTGCCATCAGTGAGTCGCCGGATAGCAATCAGCCCCAGCATTTT
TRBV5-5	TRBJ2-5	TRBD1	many	CASRRIGTAGEETQYF	TGTGCCAGCAGACGTATCGGGACAGCTGGGGAAGAGACCCAGTACTTC
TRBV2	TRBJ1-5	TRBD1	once	CASSKTGGGEHF	TGTGCCAGCAGTAAAACAGGGGGCGGTGAGCATTTT
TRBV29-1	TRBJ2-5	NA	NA	CSSPGETQYF	TGCAGCTCACCGGGCGAGACCCAGTACTTC